A selection of T cell receptor beta chains follows, all from one sample in a study of T cell responses to AZD1222 COVID-19 vaccine. The data were produced by immunoSEQ multiplex PCR, yet TCRdb's version contains in-frame clones alone and is incomplete. The top ten clones hold 4.2% of a sample with 100,000 or so clones, approximately 89% of them seen once. Material: peripheral blood, obtained on day 0 of MenACWY control vaccination. These receptors all come from an adult in good health. CDR3s include the opening cysteine and the closing phenylalanine or tryptophan. The order of the fields is D gene, clone size, J gene, V gene, CDR3 protein, CDR3 DNA. The D gene is left open where the match is weak. Some rows mark clone size as missing; the rest say once, few, many or name a class of expanded clone.

>TRBD1|NA|TRBJ1-2|TRBV28
CASSLATGGADFYGYTF
TGTGCCAGCAGTTTAGCGACAGGGGGCGCAGATTTTTATGGCTACACCTTC
>TRBD1|NA|TRBJ2-7|TRBV9
CASSVGQGVEQYF
TGTGCCAGCAGCGTAGGACAGGGAGTCGAGCAGTACTTC
>NA|NA|TRBJ2-2|TRBV28
CASSSGGNTGELFF
TGTGCCAGCAGTTCAGGCGGGAACACCGGGGAGCTGTTTTTT
>NA|NA|TRBJ1-2|TRBV4-3
CASSQDVQPYYGYTF
TGCGCCAGCAGCCAAGACGTACAGCCCTACTATGGCTACACCTTC
>NA|NA|TRBJ1-1|TRBV7-8
CASSLGENTEAFF
TGTGCCAGCAGCTTAGGGGAGAACACTGAAGCTTTCTTT
>TRBD1|NA|TRBJ2-2|TRBV24-1
CATSGSGTERNRGGELFF
TGTGCCACCAGTGGTTCCGGGACAGAGCGAAATCGGGGCGGGGAGCTGTTTTTT
>NA|NA|TRBJ2-3|TRBV10-1
CASTGPGRTQYF
TGCGCCAGCACCGGCCCTGGTCGAACGCAGTATTTT
>NA|NA|TRBJ2-4|TRBV7-2
CASSPWASANIQYF
TGTGCCAGCAGCCCCTGGGCGTCAGCAAACATTCAGTACTTC
>NA|NA|TRBJ2-1|TRBV5-6
CASSRQTEQFF
TGTGCCAGCAGCCGACAGACAGAGCAGTTCTTC
>TRBD1|NA|TRBJ2-5|TRBV7-2
CASSRPRDRGYETQYF
TGTGCCAGCAGTAGGCCCCGGGACAGGGGTTACGAGACCCAGTACTTC
>NA|NA|TRBJ1-1|TRBV2
CASIKEVDTEAFF
TGTGCCAGCATTAAGGAGGTCGACACTGAAGCTTTCTTT
>NA|NA|TRBJ1-1|TRBV9
CASSVATYTEAFF
TGTGCCAGCAGCGTAGCGACTTACACTGAAGCTTTCTTT
>TRBD2|NA|TRBJ2-1|TRBV27
CASSLDETGGVLDEQFF
TGTGCCAGCAGTTTAGATGAAACGGGAGGGGTGTTGGATGAGCAGTTCTTC
>NA|NA|TRBJ1-1|TRBV28
CASSLYGDWGTEAFF
TGTGCCAGCAGTTTATACGGGGACTGGGGGACTGAAGCTTTCTTT
>NA|NA|TRBJ2-7|TRBV6-2/TRBV6-3
CASSYGRTYEQYF
TGTGCCAGCAGTTACGGTAGGACCTACGAGCAGTACTTC
>NA|NA|TRBJ1-5|TRBV5-3
CARSPTRLWMQPQHF
TGTGCCAGAAGCCCAACTCGTCTATGGATGCAGCCCCAGCATTTT
>NA|once|TRBJ1-5|TRBV19
CASSRRGGQPQHF
TGTGCCAGTAGTCGGCGGGGCGGGCAGCCCCAGCATTTT
>NA|once|TRBJ2-5|TRBV5-1
CASSVGPSQETQYF
TGCGCCAGCAGCGTAGGTCCATCCCAAGAGACCCAGTACTTC
>TRBD1|NA|TRBJ1-1|TRBV19
CATTGWNTEAFF
TGTGCCACGACAGGGTGGAACACTGAAGCTTTCTTT
>NA|NA|TRBJ1-3|TRBV5-6
CASSLAKGVAGNTIYF
TGTGCCAGCAGCTTGGCCAAGGGGGTAGCTGGAAACACCATATATTTT
>TRBD1|few|TRBJ2-1|TRBV5-1
CASSLEAQGDEQFF
TGCGCCAGCAGCTTGGAGGCACAGGGGGATGAGCAGTTCTTC
>TRBD1|once|TRBJ1-2|TRBV4-1
CASSQGTGANYGYTF
TGCGCCAGCAGCCAAGGGACAGGGGCTAACTATGGCTACACCTTC
>NA|few|TRBJ2-3|TRBV18
CASSPPFTDTQYF
TGTGCCAGCTCACCACCCTTCACAGATACGCAGTATTTT
>NA|NA|TRBJ2-5|TRBV10-3
CAISESGQTFAQETQYF
TGTGCCATCAGTGAGTCAGGACAGACCTTTGCCCAAGAGACCCAGTACTTC
>NA|few|TRBJ1-2|TRBV4-3
CASSQEIVSGYTF
TGCGCCAGCAGCCAAGAAATAGTTAGCGGCTACACCTTC
>NA|NA|TRBJ1-2|TRBV3-1/TRBV3-2
CASSHTRTVAYGYTF
TGTGCCAGCAGCCATACCCGAACAGTCGCCTATGGCTACACCTTC
>NA|NA|TRBJ2-7|TRBV5-1
CASSFGQIYEQYF
TGCGCCAGCAGCTTCGGACAGATCTACGAGCAGTACTTC
>NA|NA|TRBJ2-3|TRBV10-3
CAISESGRGTDTQYF
TGTGCCATCAGTGAGTCTGGCAGGGGCACAGATACGCAGTATTTT
>TRBD2|NA|TRBJ2-1|TRBV6-2/TRBV6-3
CASSYRRGGRNEQFF
TGTGCCAGCAGTTATCGGCGGGGGGGCCGAAATGAGCAGTTCTTC
>TRBD1|NA|TRBJ2-3|TRBV19
CASRDRVNTDTQYF
TGTGCCAGCCGGGACAGAGTTAACACAGATACGCAGTATTTT
>TRBD2|NA|TRBJ2-5|TRBV9
CASSVGPAGGETQYF
TGTGCCAGCAGCGTAGGCCCAGCGGGAGGGGAGACCCAGTACTTC
>NA|NA|TRBJ1-1|TRBV7-9
CASSFGELTEAFF
TGTGCCAGCAGCTTTGGGGAGTTGACTGAAGCTTTCTTT
>TRBD1|NA|TRBJ1-1|TRBV5-1
CASSTGTALNTEAFF
TGCGCCAGCAGCACCGGGACAGCCCTTAACACTGAAGCTTTCTTT
>TRBD1|NA|TRBJ1-2|TRBV6-2/TRBV6-3
CASSNDRDYTF
TGTGCCAGCAGCAACGACAGGGACTACACCTTC
>NA|NA|TRBJ2-1|TRBV5-1
CASSLGGSSYNEQFF
TGCGCCAGCAGCTTGGGAGGGAGCTCCTACAATGAGCAGTTCTTC
>TRBD1|NA|TRBJ2-1|TRBV19
CASNLGQGLTNEQFF
TGTGCCAGTAACCTGGGACAGGGGTTAACCAATGAGCAGTTCTTC
>TRBD1|NA|TRBJ2-2|TRBV2
CASSVDRDTGELFF
TGTGCCAGCAGTGTCGACAGGGACACCGGGGAGCTGTTTTTT
>NA|once|TRBJ1-1|TRBV4-1
CASSPLMRDGNTEAFF
TGCGCCAGCAGCCCCCTCATGAGGGATGGGAACACTGAAGCTTTCTTT
>NA|few|TRBJ1-4|TRBV28
CASRKDSGWEKLFF
TGTGCCAGCAGGAAGGACAGTGGTTGGGAAAAACTGTTTTTT
>NA|NA|TRBJ2-4|TRBV29-1
CSVRRDSKNIQYF
TGCAGCGTTCGCCGGGACTCCAAAAACATTCAGTACTTC
>TRBD2|NA|TRBJ2-1|TRBV11-3
CASSLVTSGNEQFF
TGTGCCAGCAGCTTAGTGACTAGCGGAAATGAGCAGTTCTTC
>TRBD1|NA|TRBJ1-1|TRBV6-2/TRBV6-3
CASSLDGTGDTEAFF
TGTGCCAGCAGTTTGGATGGGACAGGAGACACTGAAGCTTTCTTT
>NA|NA|TRBJ1-5|TRBV29-1
CSVSGRDQPQHF
TGCAGCGTTTCGGGTAGGGATCAGCCCCAGCATTTT
>NA|NA|TRBJ2-3|TRBV9
CASSVSPKGHITDTQYF
TGTGCCAGCAGCGTGAGCCCCAAGGGACATATCACAGATACGCAGTATTTT
>NA|NA|TRBJ1-1|TRBV29-1
CSVVRSGGSPGTEAFF
TGCAGCGTTGTCCGTAGTGGGGGAAGCCCGGGCACTGAAGCTTTCTTT
>NA|NA|TRBJ1-1|TRBV27
CASSSLQGKAEAFF
TGTGCCAGCAGTTCCCTACAGGGTAAGGCTGAAGCTTTCTTT
>TRBD2|NA|TRBJ2-5|TRBV2
CASSSSGGLARTQYF
TGTGCCAGCAGTTCTAGCGGGGGATTAGCCCGGACCCAGTACTTC
>NA|NA|TRBJ1-2|TRBV28
CASMTADGYGYTF
TGTGCCAGCATGACCGCAGACGGCTATGGCTACACCTTC